These T cell receptor beta chains were read from a single sample in a study of response to subunit inactivated influenza vaccine. TCRdb used MiXCR to reprocess the RT-PCR reads, holding one entry per CDR3 protein. Altogether over 150,000 distinct CDR3 sequences are present, about 10% being singletons, with the ten largest covering 35% to 40%. The sequencing used CD8+ T cells sorted from PBMCs, collected less than 30 months after vaccination. These receptors all come from a man aged 45 to 75 who received an inactivated influenza vaccine. CDR3s include the opening cysteine and the closing phenylalanine or tryptophan. Fields, in order: D gene, J gene, V gene, clone size, CDR3 protein, CDR3 DNA. A D gene is named only where the DNA matches it firmly. A clone size is listed for some rows: how often the clone was seen (once, few, many), or a class if it is expanded.

>.|TRBJ1-1|TRBV5-1|many
CASSLEGLPLANTEAFF
TGCGCCAGCAGCTTGGAGGGCCTCCCCCTAGCGAACACTGAAGCTTTCTTT
>.|TRBJ2-7|TRBV7-9|.
CASSLRVGGGYEQYF
TGTGCCAGCAGCTTACGAGTGGGAGGGGGCTACGAGCAGTACTTC
>.|TRBJ1-1|TRBV6-2/TRBV6-3|.
CASSYFHPQLNTEAFF
TGTGCCAGCAGTTACTTTCATCCTCAATTGAACACTGAAGCTTTCTTT
>.|TRBJ2-1|TRBV4-3|few
CASSQEAGFYNEQFF
TGCGCCAGCAGCCAAGAGGCAGGGTTCTACAATGAGCAGTTCTTC
>.|TRBJ1-1|TRBV5-6|.
CASSFLTVEAFF
TGTGCCAGCAGCTTTCTGACAGTCGAAGCTTTCTTT
>.|TRBJ2-2|TRBV4-2|few
CASSQETGMNTGELFF
TGTGCCAGCAGCCAGGAGACAGGAATGAACACCGGGGAGCTGTTTTTT
>TRBD1|TRBJ2-2|TRBV29-1|many
CSVEEEGGTGGIGELFF
TGCAGCGTTGAAGAAGAGGGGGGGACAGGGGGCATCGGGGAGCTGTTTTTT
>TRBD1|TRBJ2-7|TRBV9|many
CASSPTGGGYEQYF
TGTGCCAGCAGCCCCACAGGGGGAGGCTACGAGCAGTACTTC
>TRBD2|TRBJ2-1|TRBV27|few
CASSLAGGLPNEQFF
TGTGCCAGCAGTCTAGCGGGGGGCCTTCCCAATGAGCAGTTCTTC
>.|TRBJ2-1|TRBV11-1|few
CASSPLGLIALGQFF
TGTGCCAGCAGCCCCCTGGGTTTAATAGCCCTCGGGCAGTTCTTC
>TRBD2|TRBJ2-1|TRBV29-1|many
CSVEGQSGSYNEQFF
TGCAGCGTTGAAGGACAGAGCGGGAGCTACAATGAGCAGTTCTTC
>.|TRBJ2-5|TRBV28|.
CASSPDSFQETQYF
TGTGCCAGCAGCCCAGACAGTTTCCAAGAGACCCAGTACTTC
>TRBD1|TRBJ2-2|TRBV12-3/TRBV12-4|many
CASSLTGVYTGELFF
TGTGCCAGCAGTTTGACAGGGGTGTACACCGGGGAGCTGTTTTTT
>.|TRBJ2-5|TRBV25-1|few
CASSSLGAGETQYF
TGTGCCAGCAGTTCCCTAGGGGCGGGCGAGACCCAGTACTTC
>.|TRBJ2-1|TRBV4-2|few
CASSQISRNNEQFF
TGTGCCAGCAGCCAAATTTCCCGTAACAATGAGCAGTTCTTC
>.|TRBJ2-7|TRBV5-1|many
CASSGRSSYEQYF
TGCGCCAGCTCGGGACGAAGCTCCTACGAGCAGTACTTC
>.|TRBJ2-2|TRBV20-1|few
CSASEGLNTGELFF
TGCAGTGCTAGCGAGGGCCTGAACACCGGGGAGCTGTTTTTT
>TRBD2|TRBJ2-3|TRBV6-1|few
CASSVAAGMLTDTQYF
TGTGCCAGCAGTGTAGCAGCGGGGATGCTGACAGATACGCAGTATTTT
>TRBD2|TRBJ2-3|TRBV3-1|.
CASSQERGEGTDTQYF
TGTGCCAGCAGCCAAGAACGGGGGGAGGGTACAGATACGCAGTATTTT
>.|TRBJ2-7|TRBV6-2/TRBV6-3|.
CASSYSLNSPYEQYF
TGTGCCAGCAGTTACTCGCTGAACAGTCCCTACGAGCAGTACTTC
>.|TRBJ2-5|TRBV21-1|few
CALPRTADETQYF
TGTGCCCTCCCCAGGACAGCGGACGAGACCCAGTACTTC
>.|TRBJ2-7|TRBV28|few
CASSYGTGRGTYEQYF
TGTGCCAGCAGTTACGGGACGGGACGTGGAACCTACGAGCAGTACTTC
>.|TRBJ2-3|TRBV10-1|few
CASSEWPPGRTDTQYF
TGCGCCAGCAGTGAGTGGCCCCCCGGTCGCACAGATACGCAGTATTTT
>.|TRBJ2-3|TRBV7-9|.
CASSCSTDTQYF
TGTGCCAGCAGCTGCTCCACAGATACGCAGTATTTT
>.|TRBJ2-7|TRBV2|many
CASNIDYEQYF
TGTGCCAGCAATATCGACTACGAGCAGTACTTC
>.|TRBJ1-6|TRBV20-1|.
CSAREDNSPLHF
TGCAGTGCTAGAGAGGACAATTCACCCCTCCACTTT
>.|TRBJ1-4|TRBV9|.
CASSPEGGKTNEKLFF
TGTGCCAGCAGCCCCGAGGGGGGAAAAACTAATGAAAAACTGTTTTTT
>.|TRBJ2-1|TRBV24-1|.
CATSEAGTYNEQFF
TGTGCCACCAGTGAGGCCGGGACTTACAATGAGCAGTTCTTC
>TRBD2|TRBJ2-3|TRBV28|.
CASSLRVAGTSGSTDTQYF
TGTGCCAGCAGTTTAAGGGTGGCCGGAACTAGCGGAAGCACAGATACGCAGTATTTT
>.|TRBJ1-2|TRBV29-1|few
CSVPFGVGGYTF
TGCAGCGTCCCGTTCGGGGTCGGTGGCTACACCTTC
>.|TRBJ2-7|TRBV6-1|few
CASSEAGMISYF
TGTGCCAGCAGTGAAGCCGGGATGATCTCGTACTTC
>.|TRBJ2-6|TRBV19|.
CASSIGESGANVLTF
TGTGCCAGTAGTATAGGAGAATCTGGGGCCAACGTCCTGACTTTC
>TRBD1|TRBJ1-6|TRBV20-1|.
CSARTGTYSPLHF
TGCAGTGCTAGGACAGGGACGTATTCACCCCTCCACTTT
>.|TRBJ2-7|TRBV20-1|.
CSATLGGVAYEQYF
TGCAGTGCTACCCTGGGGGGCGTCGCCTACGAGCAGTACTTC
>.|TRBJ2-1|TRBV4-3|few
CASSQTVFAHSYNEQFF
TGCGCCAGCAGTCAAACCGTTTTCGCCCACTCCTACAATGAGCAGTTCTTC
>TRBD1|TRBJ2-1|TRBV4-1|many
CASSPEAGQGYNEQFF
TGCGCCAGCAGCCCTGAAGCGGGACAGGGGTACAATGAGCAGTTCTTC
>.|TRBJ2-5|TRBV4-3|many
CASSQDWGQETQYF
TGCGCCAGCAGCCAAGACTGGGGGCAAGAGACCCAGTACTTC